This TCR beta chain is from a study of cytomegalovirus exposure and HLA in healthy donors. Germline CDR1 reads SGHVS; CDR2 reads FQNEAQ. V was shortened by 0 bases and J by 0 bases, with 14 bases between the two germline ends. This CDR3 region has 17 residues. General observations from the study: Researchers reported that three CMV-associated chains were confirmed in vitro as CMV antigen-specific. A later analysis found first-cohort TCR clusters tended to co-occur in the 95 to 150 validation repertoires.

As concerns this clone: Antigen unknown.

The method was immunoSEQ multiplex PCR; TCRdb's version includes in-frame clones alone and lacks a portion of them. The table has about 55,000 clones, roughly 90% seen once. V and J are TRBV7-8 and TRBJ1-1; D ambiguous. This sequence originates from a man aged 18 to 29 in good health and CMV-seronegative. The sequenced sample consisted of PBMCs. The CDR3 nucleotides read TGTGCCAGCAGCTTAGCGATCCAGAACCCCCTGAACACTGAAGCTTTCTTT. Its protein product is CASSLAIQNPLNTEAFF.